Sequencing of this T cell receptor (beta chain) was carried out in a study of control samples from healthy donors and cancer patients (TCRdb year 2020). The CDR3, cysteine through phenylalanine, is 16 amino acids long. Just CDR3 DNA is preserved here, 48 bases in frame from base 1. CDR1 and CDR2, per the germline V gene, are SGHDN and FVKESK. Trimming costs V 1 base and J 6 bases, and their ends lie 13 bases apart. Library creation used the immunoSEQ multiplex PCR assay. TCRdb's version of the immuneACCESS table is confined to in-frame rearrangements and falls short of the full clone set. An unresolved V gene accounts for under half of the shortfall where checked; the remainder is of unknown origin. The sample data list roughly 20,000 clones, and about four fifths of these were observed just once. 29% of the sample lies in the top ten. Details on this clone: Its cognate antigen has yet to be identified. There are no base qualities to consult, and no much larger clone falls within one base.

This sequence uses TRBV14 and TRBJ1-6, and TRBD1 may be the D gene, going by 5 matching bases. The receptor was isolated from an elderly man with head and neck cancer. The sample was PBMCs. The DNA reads TGTGCCAGCAGCCAAGTTTCGCTTGGGGCTAATTCACCCCTCCACTTT. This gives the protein CASSQVSLGANSPLHF. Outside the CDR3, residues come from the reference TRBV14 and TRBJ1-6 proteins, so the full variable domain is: EAGVTQFPSHSVIEKGQTVTLRCDPISGHDNLYWYRRVMGKEIKFLLHFVKESKQDESGMPNNRFLAERTGGTYSTLKVQPAELEDSGVYFCASSQVSLGANSPLHFGNGTRLTVT.